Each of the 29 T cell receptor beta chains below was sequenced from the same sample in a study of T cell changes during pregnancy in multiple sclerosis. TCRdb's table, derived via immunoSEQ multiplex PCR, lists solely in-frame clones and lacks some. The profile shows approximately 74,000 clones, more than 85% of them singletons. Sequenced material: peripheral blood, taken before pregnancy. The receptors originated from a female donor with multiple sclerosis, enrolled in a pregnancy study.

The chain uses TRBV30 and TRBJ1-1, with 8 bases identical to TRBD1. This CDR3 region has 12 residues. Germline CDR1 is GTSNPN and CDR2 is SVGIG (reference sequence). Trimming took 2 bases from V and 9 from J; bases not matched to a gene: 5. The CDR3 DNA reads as TGTGCCTGGAGTAAGCAGGGGGCGAAAGCTTTCTTT. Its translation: CAWSKQGAKAFF.

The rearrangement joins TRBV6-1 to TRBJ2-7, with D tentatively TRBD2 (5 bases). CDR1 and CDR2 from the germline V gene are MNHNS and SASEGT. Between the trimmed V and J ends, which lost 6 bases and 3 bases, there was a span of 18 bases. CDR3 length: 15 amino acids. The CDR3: CASSSPTSKVYEQYF. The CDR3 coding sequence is TGTGCCAGCAGCTCGCCTACTAGTAAGGTCTACGAGCAGTACTTC.

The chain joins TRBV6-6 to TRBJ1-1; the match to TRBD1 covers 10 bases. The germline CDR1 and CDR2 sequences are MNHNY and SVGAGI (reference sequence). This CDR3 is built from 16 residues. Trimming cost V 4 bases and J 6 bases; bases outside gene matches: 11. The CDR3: CASSSWTGTGDSEAFF. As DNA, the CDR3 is TGTGCCAGCAGTTCATGGACCGGGACAGGGGATTCTGAAGCTTTCTTT.

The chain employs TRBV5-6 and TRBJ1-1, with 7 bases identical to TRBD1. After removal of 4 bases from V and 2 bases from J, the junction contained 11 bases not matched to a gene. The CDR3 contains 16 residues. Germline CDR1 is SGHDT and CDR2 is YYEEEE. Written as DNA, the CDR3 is TGTGCCAGCAGCCGGGTGGACAGGCACATTAACACTGAAGCTTTCTTT. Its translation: CASSRVDRHINTEAFF.

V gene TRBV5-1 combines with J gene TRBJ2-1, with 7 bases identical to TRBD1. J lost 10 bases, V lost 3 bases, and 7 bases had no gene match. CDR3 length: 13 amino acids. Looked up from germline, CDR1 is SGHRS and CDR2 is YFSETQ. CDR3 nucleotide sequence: TGCGCCAGCAGCTACGACAGGGTAGGAGAGCAGTTCTTC. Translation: CASSYDRVGEQFF.

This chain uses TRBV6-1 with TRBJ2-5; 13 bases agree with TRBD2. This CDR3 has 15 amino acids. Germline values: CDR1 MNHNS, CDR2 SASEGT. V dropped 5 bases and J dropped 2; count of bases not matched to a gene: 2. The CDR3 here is CASSRLAGGQETQYF. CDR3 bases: TGTGCCAGCAGTCGACTAGCGGGGGGTCAAGAGACCCAGTACTTC.

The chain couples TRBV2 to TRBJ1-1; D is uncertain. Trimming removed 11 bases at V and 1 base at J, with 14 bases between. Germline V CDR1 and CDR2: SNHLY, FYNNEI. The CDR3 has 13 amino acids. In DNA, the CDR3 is TGTGCCGTGAGACAAGGAACGAACACTGAAGCTTTCTTT. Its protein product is CAVRQGTNTEAFF. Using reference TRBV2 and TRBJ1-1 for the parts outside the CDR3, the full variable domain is EPEVTQTPSHQVTQMGQEVILRCVPISNHLYFYWYRQILGQKVEFLVSFYNNEISEKSEIFDDQFSVERPDGSNFTLKIRSTKLEDSAMYFCAVRQGTNTEAFFGQGTRLTVV.

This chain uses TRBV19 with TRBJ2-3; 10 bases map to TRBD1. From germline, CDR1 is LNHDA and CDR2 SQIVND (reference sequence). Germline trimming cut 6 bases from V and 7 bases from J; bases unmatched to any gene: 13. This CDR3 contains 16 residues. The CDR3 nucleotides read TGTGCCAGTAGCATAACTTTGGACAGGGGGATGCATACGCAGTATTTT. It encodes CASSITLDRGMHTQYF.

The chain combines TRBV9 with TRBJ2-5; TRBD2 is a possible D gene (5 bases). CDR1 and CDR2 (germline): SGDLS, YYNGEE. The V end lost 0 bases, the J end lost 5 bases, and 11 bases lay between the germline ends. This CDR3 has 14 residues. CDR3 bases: TGTGCCAGCAGCGTAGGGAGCGGTTGGGAGACCCAGTACTTC. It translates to CASSVGSGWETQYF.

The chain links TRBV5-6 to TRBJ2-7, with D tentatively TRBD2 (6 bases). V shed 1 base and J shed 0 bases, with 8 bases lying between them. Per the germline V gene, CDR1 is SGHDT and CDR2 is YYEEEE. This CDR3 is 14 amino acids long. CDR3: CASSLRRDSYEQYF. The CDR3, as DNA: TGTGCCAGCAGCTTGAGGAGGGACTCCTACGAGCAGTACTTC.

CDR3 DNA: TGTGCCAGCAGCTCGGGGACACTTATGAACACTGAAGCTTTCTTT. Protein sequence: CASSSGTLMNTEAFF. The J gene is TRBJ1-1, the V gene TRBV5-6, with D possibly TRBD1 on 6 matching bases. The CDR3 length is 15 residues. Trimming pared 3 bases from V and 0 bases from J, leaving 12 bases between. Looked up from germline, CDR1 is SGHDT and CDR2 is YYEEEE.

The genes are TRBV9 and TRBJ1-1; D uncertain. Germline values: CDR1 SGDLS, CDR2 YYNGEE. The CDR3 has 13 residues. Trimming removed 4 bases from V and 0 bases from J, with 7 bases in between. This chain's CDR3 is CASSTIMNTEAFF. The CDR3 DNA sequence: TGTGCCAGCAGCACTATTATGAACACTGAAGCTTTCTTT.

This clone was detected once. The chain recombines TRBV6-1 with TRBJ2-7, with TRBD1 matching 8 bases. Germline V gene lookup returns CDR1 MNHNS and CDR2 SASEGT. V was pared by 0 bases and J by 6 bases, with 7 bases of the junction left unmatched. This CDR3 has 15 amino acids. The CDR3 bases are TGTGCCAGCAGTGAAGCCCGGGCAGGGGGCGGCGAGCAGTACTTC. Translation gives CASSEARAGGGEQYF.

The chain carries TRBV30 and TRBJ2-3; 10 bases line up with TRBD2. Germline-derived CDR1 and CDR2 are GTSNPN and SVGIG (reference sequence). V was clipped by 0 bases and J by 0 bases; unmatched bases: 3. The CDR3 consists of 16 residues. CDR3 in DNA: TGTGCCTGGAGTGTCGGACTAGCGGCTAGCACAGATACGCAGTATTTT. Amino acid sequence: CAWSVGLAASTDTQYF.

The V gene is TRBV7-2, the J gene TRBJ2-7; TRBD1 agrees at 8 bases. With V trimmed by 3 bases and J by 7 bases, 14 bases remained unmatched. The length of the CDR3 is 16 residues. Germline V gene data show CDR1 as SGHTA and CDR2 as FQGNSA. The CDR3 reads CASSFSSGTGDREQYF. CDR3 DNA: TGTGCCAGCAGCTTTTCATCCGGGACAGGCGATCGAGAGCAGTACTTC.

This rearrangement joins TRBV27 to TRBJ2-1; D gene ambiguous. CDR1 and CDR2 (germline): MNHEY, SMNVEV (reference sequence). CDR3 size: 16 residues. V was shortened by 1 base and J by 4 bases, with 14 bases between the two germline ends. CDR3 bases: TGTGCCAGCAGTTTATTCAGCGACGAGTTTTACAATGAGCAGTTCTTC. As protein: CASSLFSDEFYNEQFF.

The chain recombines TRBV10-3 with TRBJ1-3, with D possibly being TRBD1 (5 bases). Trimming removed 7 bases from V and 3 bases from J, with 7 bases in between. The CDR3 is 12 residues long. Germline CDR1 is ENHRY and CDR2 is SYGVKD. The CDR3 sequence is CAIIQDGNTIYF. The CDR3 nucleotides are TGTGCCATCATACAGGATGGAAACACCATATATTTT.

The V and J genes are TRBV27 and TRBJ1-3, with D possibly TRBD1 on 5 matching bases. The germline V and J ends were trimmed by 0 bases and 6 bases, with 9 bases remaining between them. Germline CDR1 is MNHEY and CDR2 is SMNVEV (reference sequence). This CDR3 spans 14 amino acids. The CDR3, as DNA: TGTGCCAGCAGTTTATCAGGGGCGACAAACACCATATATTTT. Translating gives CASSLSGATNTIYF.

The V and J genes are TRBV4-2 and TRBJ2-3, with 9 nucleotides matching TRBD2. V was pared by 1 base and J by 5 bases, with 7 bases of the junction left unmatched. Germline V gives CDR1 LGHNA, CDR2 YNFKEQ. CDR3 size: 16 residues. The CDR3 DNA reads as TGTGCCAGCAGCCAAGTTGGCGGGAGGGCCGGAGATACGCAGTATTTT. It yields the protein CASSQVGGRAGDTQYF.

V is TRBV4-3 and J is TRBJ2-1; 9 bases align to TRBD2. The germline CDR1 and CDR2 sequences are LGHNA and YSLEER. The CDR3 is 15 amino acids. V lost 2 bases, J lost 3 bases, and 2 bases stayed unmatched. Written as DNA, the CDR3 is TGCGCCAGCAGCCAATCGACTAGCGGCTACAATGAGCAGTTCTTC. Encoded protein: CASSQSTSGYNEQFF.

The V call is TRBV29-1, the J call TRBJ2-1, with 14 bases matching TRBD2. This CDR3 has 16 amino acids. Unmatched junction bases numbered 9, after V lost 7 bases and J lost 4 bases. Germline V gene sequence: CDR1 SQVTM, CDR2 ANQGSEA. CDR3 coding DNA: TGCAGCGCTACCCTGACTAGCGGGAGGGCATACAATGAGCAGTTCTTC. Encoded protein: CSATLTSGRAYNEQFF.

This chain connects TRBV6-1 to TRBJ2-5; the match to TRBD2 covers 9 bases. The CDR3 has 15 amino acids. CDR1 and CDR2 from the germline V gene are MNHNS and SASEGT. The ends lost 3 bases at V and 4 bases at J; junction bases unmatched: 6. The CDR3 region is CASSDRRGGRETQYF. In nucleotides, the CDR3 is TGTGCCAGCAGTGATAGGCGGGGGGGGAGAGAGACCCAGTACTTC.

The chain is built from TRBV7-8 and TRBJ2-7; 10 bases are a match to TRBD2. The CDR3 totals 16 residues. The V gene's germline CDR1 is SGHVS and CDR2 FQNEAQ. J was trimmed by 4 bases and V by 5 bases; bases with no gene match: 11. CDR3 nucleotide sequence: TGTGCCAGCAGCCCAGCTAGCGGGAGTTGGGGATACGAGCAGTACTTC. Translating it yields CASSPASGSWGYEQYF. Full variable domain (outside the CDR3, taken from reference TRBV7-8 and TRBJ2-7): GAGVSQSPRYKVAKRGQDVALRCDPISGHVSLFWYQQALGQGPEFLTYFQNEAQLDKSGLPSDRFFAERPEGSVSTLKIQRTQQEDSAVYLCASSPASGSWGYEQYFGPGTRLTVT.

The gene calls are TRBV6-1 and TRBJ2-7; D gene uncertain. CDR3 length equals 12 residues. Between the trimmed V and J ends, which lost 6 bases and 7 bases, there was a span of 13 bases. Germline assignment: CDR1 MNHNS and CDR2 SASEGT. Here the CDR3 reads CASSQIPGEQYF. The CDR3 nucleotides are TGTGCCAGCAGCCAAATACCGGGTGAGCAGTACTTC.

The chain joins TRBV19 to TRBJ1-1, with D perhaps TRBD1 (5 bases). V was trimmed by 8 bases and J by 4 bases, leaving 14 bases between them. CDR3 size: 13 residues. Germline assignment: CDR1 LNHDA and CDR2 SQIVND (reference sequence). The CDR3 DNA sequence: TGTGCCAGTGGGTTCGGGGGAAGCACTGAAGCTTTCTTT. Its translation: CASGFGGSTEAFF.

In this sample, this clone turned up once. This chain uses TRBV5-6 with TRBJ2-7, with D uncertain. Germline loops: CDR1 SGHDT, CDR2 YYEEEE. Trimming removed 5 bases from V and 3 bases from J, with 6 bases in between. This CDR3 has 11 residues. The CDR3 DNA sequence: TGTGCCAGCAGTTTCAACTACGAGCAGTACTTC. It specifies CASSFNYEQYF.

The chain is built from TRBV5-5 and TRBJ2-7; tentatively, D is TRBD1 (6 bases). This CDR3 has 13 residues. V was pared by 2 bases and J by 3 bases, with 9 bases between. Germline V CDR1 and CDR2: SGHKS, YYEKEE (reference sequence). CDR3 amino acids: CASSLTGNYEQYF. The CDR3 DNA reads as TGTGCCAGCAGCTTAACAGGGAACTACGAGCAGTACTTC. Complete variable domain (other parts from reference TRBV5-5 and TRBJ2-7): DAGVTQSPTHLIKTRGQQVTLRCSPISGHKSVSWYQQVLGQGPQFIFQYYEKEERGRGNFPDRFSARQFPNYSSELNVNALLLGDSALYLCASSLTGNYEQYFGPGTRLTVT.

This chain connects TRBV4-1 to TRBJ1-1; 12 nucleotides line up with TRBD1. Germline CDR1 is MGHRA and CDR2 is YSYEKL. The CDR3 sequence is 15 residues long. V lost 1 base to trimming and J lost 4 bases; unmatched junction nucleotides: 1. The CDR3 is CASSQGDRGPTEAFF. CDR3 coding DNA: TGCGCCAGCAGCCAAGGGGACAGGGGGCCCACTGAAGCTTTCTTT.

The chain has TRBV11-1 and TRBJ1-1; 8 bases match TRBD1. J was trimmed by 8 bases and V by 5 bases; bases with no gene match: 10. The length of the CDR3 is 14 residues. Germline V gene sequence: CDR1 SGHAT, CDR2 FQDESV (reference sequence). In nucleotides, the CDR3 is TGTGCCAGCAGCACGTTGACAGGGGAGGCCGAAGCTTTCTTT. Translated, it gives CASSTLTGEAEAFF.